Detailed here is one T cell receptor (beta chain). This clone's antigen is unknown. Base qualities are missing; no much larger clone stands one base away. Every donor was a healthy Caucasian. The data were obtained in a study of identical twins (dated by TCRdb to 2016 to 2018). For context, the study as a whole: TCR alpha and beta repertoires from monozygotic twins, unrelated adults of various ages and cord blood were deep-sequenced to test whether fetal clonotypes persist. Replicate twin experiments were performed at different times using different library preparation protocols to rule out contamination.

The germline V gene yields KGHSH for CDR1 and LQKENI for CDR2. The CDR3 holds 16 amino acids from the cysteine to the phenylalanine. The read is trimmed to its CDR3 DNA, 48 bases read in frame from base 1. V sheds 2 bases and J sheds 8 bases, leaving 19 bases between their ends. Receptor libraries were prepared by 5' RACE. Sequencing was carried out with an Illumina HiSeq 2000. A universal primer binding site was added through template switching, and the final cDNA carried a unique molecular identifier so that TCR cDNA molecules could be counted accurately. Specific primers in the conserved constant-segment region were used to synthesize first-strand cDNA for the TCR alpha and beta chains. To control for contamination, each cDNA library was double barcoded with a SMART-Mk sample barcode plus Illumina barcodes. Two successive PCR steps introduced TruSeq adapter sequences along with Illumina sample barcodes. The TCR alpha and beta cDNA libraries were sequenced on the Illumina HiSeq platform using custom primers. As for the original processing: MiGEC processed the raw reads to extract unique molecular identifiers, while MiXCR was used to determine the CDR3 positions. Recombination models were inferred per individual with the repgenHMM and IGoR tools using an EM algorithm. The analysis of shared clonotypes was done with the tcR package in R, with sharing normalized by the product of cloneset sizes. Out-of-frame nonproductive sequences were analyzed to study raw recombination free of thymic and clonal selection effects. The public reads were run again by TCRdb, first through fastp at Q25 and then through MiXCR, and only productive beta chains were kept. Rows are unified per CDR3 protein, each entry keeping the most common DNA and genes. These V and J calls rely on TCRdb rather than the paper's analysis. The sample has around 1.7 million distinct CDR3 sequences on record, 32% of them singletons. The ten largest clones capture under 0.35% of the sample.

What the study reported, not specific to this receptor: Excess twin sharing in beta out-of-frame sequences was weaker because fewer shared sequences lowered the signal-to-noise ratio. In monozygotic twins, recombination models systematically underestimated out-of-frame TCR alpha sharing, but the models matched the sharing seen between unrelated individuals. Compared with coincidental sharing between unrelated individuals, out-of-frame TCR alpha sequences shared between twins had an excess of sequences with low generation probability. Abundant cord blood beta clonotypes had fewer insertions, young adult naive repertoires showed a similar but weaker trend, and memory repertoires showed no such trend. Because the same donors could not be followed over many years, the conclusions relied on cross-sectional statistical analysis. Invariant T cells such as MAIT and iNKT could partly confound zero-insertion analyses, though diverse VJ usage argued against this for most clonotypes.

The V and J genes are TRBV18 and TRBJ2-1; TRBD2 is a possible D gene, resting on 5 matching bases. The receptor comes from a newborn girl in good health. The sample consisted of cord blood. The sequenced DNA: TGTGCCAGCTCACCAAAGTATCGCGGGTTGGAAGATGAGCAGTTCTTC. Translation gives CASSPKYRGLEDEQFF.